This TCR beta chain stems from a study of post-analysis software for immune sequencing data. In the study overall: In terms of disease course, relapsing-remitting, secondary progressive and progressive-relapsing multiple sclerosis were included. Study-level results: In patients, five or six TRBV segments were more frequent than in controls, with TRBV5-6, TRBV5-1 and TRBV20-1 among them. Clustering by F measure revealed strong co-clustering among samples prepared together in one batch. Multiple sclerosis patients showed significantly lower normalized Chao1 diversity than controls did.

The TCR beta cDNA libraries carried unique molecular identifiers. Each batch of roughly 0.9 to 11 million T cells produced roughly 0.5 million cDNA molecules. TCRdb re-called the PCR reads through MiXCR, storing one row per CDR3 protein. The table lists 750,000 to 950,000 distinct CDR3 sequences, approximately 44% of them singletons. To note about this clonotype: Its target is not known.

The CDR3 runs to 14 residues. V was trimmed by 10 bases and J by 1 base, leaving 16 bases between them. Looked up from germline, CDR1 is ENHRY and CDR2 is SYGVKD. The specimen was blood. The receptor was isolated from a girl between 5 and 17 years old with multiple sclerosis. The V gene is TRBV10-3, the J gene TRBJ2-5, with D possibly called TRBD1 or TRBD2 (6 bases each). The CDR3 DNA reads TGTGCCACGAGGACTAACAGGGTCCAAGAGACCCAGTACTTC. Amino acids: CATRTNRVQETQYF.